This T cell receptor (beta chain) was found in a study of blood T cells in healthy people across ages. V gave up 5 bases and J gave up 0 bases, with 17 bases separating them. Germline V gene lookup returns CDR1 LGHNA and CDR2 YNFKEQ. This CDR3 is built from 17 residues. A second PCR, run for about 6 to 11 cycles, used a sample-barcoded 5' primer plus a J-beta primer mix. MiXCR, run by TCRdb on the 5' RACE reads, gives a single entry per CDR3 protein. The sample contains 1.5 million to 2 million distinct CDR3 sequences, around half of which appear only once. This clonotype has ten or more counts. The receptor was isolated from a woman between 40 and 55 years old in good health. V gene TRBV4-2 combines with J gene TRBJ2-4, with D tentatively TRBD1 (6 bases). Material for sequencing was blood. CDR3 DNA: TGTGCCAGCAGCGCCCGGGACACCCCCCTAGCCAAAAACATTCAGTACTTC. This codes for CASSARDTPLAKNIQYF.